The rows below give T cell receptor beta chains drawn from one sample of a study of graft-versus-host responses after intestinal transplantation. Sequencing used immunoSEQ multiplex PCR; TCRdb keeps in-frame clones, though not all of them. The sample consists of some 6,600 clones, more than 25% of them appearing once. The sequencing here drew on alloreactive CD4+ T cells from a mixed lymphocyte reaction culture, taken before transplantation. The source of these receptors is a human patient who was an organ donor for intestinal transplantation. The CDR3 runs from the conserved cysteine through the conserved F or W. A D gene is named only where the DNA matches it firmly. Some rows have no size entry. The others give once, few or many, or a class for an expanded clone.

v_gene	d_gene	abundance	j_gene	CDR3aa	CDR3nt
TRBV5-1	TRBD2	.	TRBJ2-1	CASSPPGGLAYNEQFF	TGCGCCAGCAGCCCCCCCGGGGGACTAGCCTACAATGAGCAGTTCTTC
TRBV27	TRBD1	.	TRBJ1-1	CASSPSGQGNTEAFF	TGTGCCAGCAGTCCTTCGGGACAGGGGAACACTGAAGCTTTCTTT
TRBV28	TRBD2	few	TRBJ2-5	CASSLAGGAGHRETQYF	TGTGCCAGCAGTTTAGCGGGGGGGGCAGGGCATAGAGAGACCCAGTACTTC
TRBV7-8	.	few	TRBJ2-2	CASSPGTGEAGELFF	TGTGCCAGCAGCCCTGGGACGGGGGAGGCCGGGGAGCTGTTTTTT
TRBV5-4	TRBD2	.	TRBJ2-3	CASSFRTRSTSTDTQYF	TGTGCCAGCAGCTTCAGGACTAGAAGCACGAGCACAGATACGCAGTATTTT
TRBV10-3	.	.	TRBJ2-7	CAISSGSYEQYF	TGTGCCATCAGTTCCGGTAGCTACGAGCAGTACTTC
TRBV27	.	.	TRBJ2-1	CASSPRTVVFSYNEQFF	TGTGCCAGCAGTCCTAGGACAGTTGTATTTTCCTACAATGAGCAGTTCTTC
TRBV7-9	TRBD1	.	TRBJ2-3	CASSFDRASGNF	TGTGCCAGCAGCTTCGACAGGGCGAGCGGCAATTTT
TRBV4-3	.	.	TRBJ2-5	CASSPYAGQETQYF	TGCGCCAGCAGCCCTTATGCCGGGCAAGAGACCCAGTACTTC
TRBV6-4	TRBD2	.	TRBJ2-7	CASSDSAAAGVEQYF	TGTGCCAGCAGTGACTCGGCCGCAGCGGGAGTGGAGCAGTACTTC
TRBV4-1	TRBD1	.	TRBJ2-5	CASSKGSGQGQETQYF	TGCGCCAGCAGCAAAGGGTCGGGACAGGGGCAAGAGACCCAGTACTTC
TRBV2	TRBD1	.	TRBJ2-5	CASRAGTGETQYF	TGTGCCAGCCGGGCCGGGACAGGAGAGACCCAGTACTTC
TRBV4-3	TRBD2	.	TRBJ2-7	CASSQGLALRYHEQYF	TGCGCCAGCAGCCAGGGACTAGCGCTTCGTTACCACGAGCAGTACTTC
TRBV6-5	.	medium-sized	TRBJ2-5	CASRSTWETQYF	TGTGCCAGCAGGTCTACTTGGGAGACCCAGTACTTC
TRBV11-2	.	.	TRBJ2-7	CASSLESSHEQYF	TGTGCCAGCAGTCTAGAGTCGTCCCACGAGCAGTACTTC
TRBV4-3	TRBD2	few	TRBJ2-2	CASSRHGLAGDTGELFF	TGCGCCAGCAGCCGCCACGGACTAGCGGGGGACACCGGGGAGCTGTTTTTT
TRBV27	.	.	TRBJ2-6	CASRPGIAGANVLTF	TGTGCCAGCAGGCCGGGGATCGCTGGGGCCAACGTCCTGACTTTC
TRBV28	TRBD1	.	TRBJ2-7	CASSPDRVAYEQYF	TGTGCCAGCAGTCCTGACAGGGTGGCCTACGAGCAGTACTTC
TRBV11-3	TRBD1	few	TRBJ2-6	CASSRPNRGSGANVLTF	TGTGCCAGCAGCCGACCAAACAGGGGTTCTGGGGCCAACGTCCTGACTTTC
TRBV7-2	.	.	TRBJ1-2	CASSPGIGYGYTF	TGTGCCAGCAGCCCGGGTATAGGCTATGGCTACACCTTC
TRBV10-2	.	few	TRBJ2-7	CASRASSSYEQYF	TGCGCCAGCAGGGCGTCTAGCTCCTACGAGCAGTACTTC
TRBV6-1	TRBD1	medium-sized	TRBJ1-3	CASSLTGFGNTIYF	TGTGCCAGCAGCTTGACAGGGTTCGGAAACACCATATATTTT
TRBV7-6	.	few	TRBJ2-3	CASSLFRGDTQYF	TGTGCCAGCAGCTTATTTCGCGGGGATACGCAGTATTTT
TRBV28	.	.	TRBJ1-2	CASRTGHGYTF	TGTGCCAGCAGAACAGGGCACGGCTACACCTTC
TRBV9	TRBD1	few	TRBJ1-5	CASSSDRGGQPQHF	TGTGCCAGCAGCTCCGACAGGGGAGGTCAGCCCCAGCATTTT
TRBV5-6	.	.	TRBJ1-5	CASSPGGKNQPQHF	TGTGCCAGCAGCCCGGGGGGGAAAAATCAGCCCCAGCATTTT
TRBV18	.	.	TRBJ2-5	CASSPRRETQYF	TGTGCCAGCTCACCGAGGCGGGAGACCCAGTACTTC
TRBV11-3	.	.	TRBJ2-1	CASSSVYNKQFF	TGTGCCAGCAGCTCCGTGTACAATAAGCAGTTCTTC
TRBV27	.	.	TRBJ2-7	CASSLTTGRYEQYF	TGTGCCAGCAGTCTCACGACAGGGAGGTACGAGCAGTACTTC
TRBV5-1	.	.	TRBJ1-1	CASSEQGVGDTEAFF	TGCGCCAGCAGCGAACAGGGAGTGGGTGACACTGAAGCTTTCTTT
TRBV7-3	.	few	TRBJ2-1	CASSLTGGDGNNEQFF	TGTGCCAGCAGCTTAACCGGGGGTGATGGAAACAATGAGCAGTTCTTC
TRBV7-9	.	few	TRBJ2-7	CASSVMNEQYF	TGTGCCAGCAGCGTGATGAACGAGCAGTACTTC
TRBV10-3	.	.	TRBJ1-1	CAAGGLRAEAFF	TGTGCCGCCGGAGGGTTGAGGGCTGAAGCTTTCTTT
TRBV7-2	.	few	TRBJ2-1	CASRNSRGFSSYNEQFF	TGTGCCAGCAGGAATTCAAGAGGCTTCAGCTCCTACAATGAGCAGTTCTTC
TRBV7-9	.	.	TRBJ2-7	CASSLVSSYEQYF	TGTGCCAGCAGCTTAGTCTCCAGCTACGAGCAGTACTTC
TRBV5-1	TRBD1	medium-sized	TRBJ1-1	CASSWDRGDAEAFF	TGCGCCAGCAGCTGGGACAGGGGCGACGCTGAAGCTTTCTTT
TRBV2	.	few	TRBJ1-5	CASSDPTRANQPQHF	TGTGCCAGCAGTGACCCTACCAGGGCCAATCAGCCCCAGCATTTT
TRBV7-9	TRBD2	.	TRBJ2-3	CASSLKWLAGGEDTQYF	TGTGCCAGCAGCTTGAAGTGGCTAGCGGGGGGCGAGGATACGCAGTATTTT
TRBV6-5	.	medium-sized	TRBJ2-3	CASSYSSGGWVTQYF	TGTGCCAGCAGTTACTCGAGCGGTGGGTGGGTTACGCAGTATTTT
TRBV7-3	.	medium-sized	TRBJ2-3	CASSLNRADTQYF	TGTGCCAGCAGCTTAAACCGGGCAGATACGCAGTATTTT
TRBV7-2	.	.	TRBJ2-5	CASSLKVDLAQYF	TGTGCCAGCAGCTTAAAAGTAGACTTGGCCCAGTACTTC
TRBV2	TRBD2	medium-sized	TRBJ2-3	CASGVRTSGSRDTQYF	TGTGCCAGCGGTGTAAGGACTAGCGGGAGCAGAGATACGCAGTATTTT
TRBV7-8	TRBD1	.	TRBJ1-5	CASSLGGGTGFDLGPGQPQHF	TGTGCCAGCAGCTTAGGAGGAGGGACAGGGTTTGATCTGGGTCCTGGCCAGCCCCAGCATTTT
TRBV19	.	.	TRBJ2-2	CASSIFIRRGSDEELFF	TGTGCCAGTAGTATATTCATACGTCGGGGGAGCGATGAGGAGCTGTTTTTT
TRBV7-6	.	.	TRBJ2-6	CASSLARDLWVPNVLTF	TGTGCCAGCAGCTTAGCGCGGGACCTCTGGGTTCCCAACGTCCTGACTTTC